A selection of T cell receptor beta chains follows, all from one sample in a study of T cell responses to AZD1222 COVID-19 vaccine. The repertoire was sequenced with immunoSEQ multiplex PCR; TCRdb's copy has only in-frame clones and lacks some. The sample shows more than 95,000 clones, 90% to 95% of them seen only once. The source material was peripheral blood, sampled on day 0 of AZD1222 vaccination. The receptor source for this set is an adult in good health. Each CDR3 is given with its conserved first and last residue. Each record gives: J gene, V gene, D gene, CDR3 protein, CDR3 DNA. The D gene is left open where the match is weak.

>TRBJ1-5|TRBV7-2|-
CASSLGQLIRNQPQHF
TGTGCCAGCAGCTTAGGACAGTTAATTCGCAATCAGCCCCAGCATTTT
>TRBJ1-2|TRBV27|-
CASSYTVGYGYTF
TGTGCCAGCAGTTATACAGTAGGTTATGGCTACACCTTC
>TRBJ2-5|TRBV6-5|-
CASSYSNQGETQYF
TGTGCCAGCAGTTACTCGAACCAGGGCGAGACCCAGTACTTC
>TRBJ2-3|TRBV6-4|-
CASSDKDETDTQYF
TGTGCCAGCAGTGATAAGGATGAAACAGATACGCAGTATTTT
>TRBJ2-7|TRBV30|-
CAWSRTGTSSYEQYF
TGTGCCTGGAGTAGAACAGGCACTAGCTCCTACGAGCAGTACTTC
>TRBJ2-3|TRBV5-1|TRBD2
CASSADNLGLAGDTQYF
TGCGCCAGCAGCGCTGACAACTTGGGACTAGCGGGAGATACGCAGTATTTT
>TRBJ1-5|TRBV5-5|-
CASSLVGINQPQHF
TGTGCCAGCAGCTTGGTAGGGATTAATCAGCCCCAGCATTTT
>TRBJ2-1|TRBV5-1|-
CASSLAPRVEQFF
TGCGCCAGCAGCTTGGCTCCCCGGGTTGAGCAGTTCTTC
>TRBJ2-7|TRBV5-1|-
CASSRDSGPYEQYF
TGCGCCAGCAGCCGGGACTCTGGTCCCTACGAGCAGTACTTC
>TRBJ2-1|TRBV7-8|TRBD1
CASSLSSGTGWSEQFF
TGTGCCAGCAGCTTATCATCGGGGACAGGGTGGTCTGAGCAGTTCTTC
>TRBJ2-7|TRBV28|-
CASSLYRQDYEQYF
TGTGCCAGCAGTTTATACAGGCAAGACTACGAGCAGTACTTC
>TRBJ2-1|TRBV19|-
CASSDAREQFF
TGTGCCAGTAGTGACGCGCGGGAGCAGTTCTTC
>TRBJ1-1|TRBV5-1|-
CASSLGQGNAEAFF
TGCGCCAGCAGCTTGGGGCAGGGTAACGCTGAAGCTTTCTTT
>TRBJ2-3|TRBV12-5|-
CASGPLTYGGDTQYF
TGTGCTAGTGGTCCACTTACATATGGGGGAGATACGCAGTATTTT
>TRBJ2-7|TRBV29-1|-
CSVFSSSSYEQYF
TGCAGCGTTTTCTCTTCGAGCTCCTACGAGCAGTACTTC
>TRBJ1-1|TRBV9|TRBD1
CASSAGQANTEAFF
TGTGCCAGCAGCGCCGGACAGGCGAACACTGAAGCTTTCTTT
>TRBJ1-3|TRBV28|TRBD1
CASSLAQGASGNTIYF
TGTGCCAGCAGTTTGGCCCAGGGGGCGTCTGGAAACACCATATATTTT
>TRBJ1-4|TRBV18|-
CASSPQTFNEKLFF
TGTGCCAGCTCCCCGCAGACCTTTAATGAAAAACTGTTTTTT